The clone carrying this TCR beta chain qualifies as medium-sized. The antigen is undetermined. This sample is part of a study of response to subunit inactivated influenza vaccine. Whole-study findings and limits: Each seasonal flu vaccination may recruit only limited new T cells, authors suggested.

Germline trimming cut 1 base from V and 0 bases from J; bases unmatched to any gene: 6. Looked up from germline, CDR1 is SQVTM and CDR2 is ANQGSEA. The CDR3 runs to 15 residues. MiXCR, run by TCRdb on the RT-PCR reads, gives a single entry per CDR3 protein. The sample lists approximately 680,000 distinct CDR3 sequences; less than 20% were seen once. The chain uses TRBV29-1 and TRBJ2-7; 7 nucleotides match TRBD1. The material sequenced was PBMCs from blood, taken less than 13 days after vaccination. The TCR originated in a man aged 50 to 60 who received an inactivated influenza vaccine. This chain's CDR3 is CSVEGVGDSSYEQYF. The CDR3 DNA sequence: TGCAGCGTTGAAGGAGTAGGGGACAGCTCCTACGAGCAGTACTTC.